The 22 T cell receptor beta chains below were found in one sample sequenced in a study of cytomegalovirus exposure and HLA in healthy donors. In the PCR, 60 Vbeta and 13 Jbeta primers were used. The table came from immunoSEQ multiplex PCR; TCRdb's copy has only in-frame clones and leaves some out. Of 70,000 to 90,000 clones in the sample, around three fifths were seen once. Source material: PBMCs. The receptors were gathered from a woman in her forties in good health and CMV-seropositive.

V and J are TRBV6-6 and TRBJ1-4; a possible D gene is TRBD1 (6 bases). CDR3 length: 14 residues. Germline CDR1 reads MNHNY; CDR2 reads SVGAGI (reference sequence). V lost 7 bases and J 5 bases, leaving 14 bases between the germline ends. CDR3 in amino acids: CASILQGTNEKLFF. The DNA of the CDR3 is TGTGCCAGCATTCTACAGGGTACGAATGAAAAACTGTTTTTT.

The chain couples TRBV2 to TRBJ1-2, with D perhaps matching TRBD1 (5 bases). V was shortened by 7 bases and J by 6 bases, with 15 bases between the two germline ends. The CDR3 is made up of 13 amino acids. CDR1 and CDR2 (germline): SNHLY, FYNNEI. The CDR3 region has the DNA TGTGCCAGCAATTTGCGGGGGGAGGATGGCTACACCTTC. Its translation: CASNLRGEDGYTF.

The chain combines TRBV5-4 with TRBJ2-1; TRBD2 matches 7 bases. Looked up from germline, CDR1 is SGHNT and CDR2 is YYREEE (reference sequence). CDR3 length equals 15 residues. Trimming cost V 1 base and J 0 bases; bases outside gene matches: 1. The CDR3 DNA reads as TGTGCCAGCAGCTTGTCTAGCGGCTCCTACAATGAGCAGTTCTTC. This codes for CASSLSSGSYNEQFF. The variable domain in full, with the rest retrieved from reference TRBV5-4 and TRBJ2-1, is ETGVTQSPTHLIKTRGQQVTLRCSSQSGHNTVSWYQQALGQGPQFIFQYYREEENGRGNFPPRFSGLQFPNYSSELNVNALELDDSALYLCASSLSSGSYNEQFFGPGTRLTVL.

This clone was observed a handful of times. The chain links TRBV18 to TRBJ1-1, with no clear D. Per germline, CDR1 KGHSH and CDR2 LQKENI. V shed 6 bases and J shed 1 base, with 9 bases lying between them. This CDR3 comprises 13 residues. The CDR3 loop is CASSYTENTEAFF. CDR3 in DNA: TGTGCCAGCTCCTATACAGAGAACACTGAAGCTTTCTTT.

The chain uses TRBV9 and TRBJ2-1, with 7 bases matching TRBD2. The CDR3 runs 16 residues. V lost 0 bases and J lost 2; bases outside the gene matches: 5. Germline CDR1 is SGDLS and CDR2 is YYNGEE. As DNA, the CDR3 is TGTGCCAGCAGCGTAGGGGGACTACGTACCTACAATGAGCAGTTCTTC. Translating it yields CASSVGGLRTYNEQFF.

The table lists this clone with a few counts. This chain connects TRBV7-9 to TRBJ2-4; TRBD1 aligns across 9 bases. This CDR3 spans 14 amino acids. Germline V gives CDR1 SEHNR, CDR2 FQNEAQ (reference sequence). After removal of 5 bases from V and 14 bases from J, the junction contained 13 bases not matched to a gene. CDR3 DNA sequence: TGTGCCAGCAGCCGAGGAACGGGACAGGGAAACAAGTACTTC. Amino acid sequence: CASSRGTGQGNKYF.

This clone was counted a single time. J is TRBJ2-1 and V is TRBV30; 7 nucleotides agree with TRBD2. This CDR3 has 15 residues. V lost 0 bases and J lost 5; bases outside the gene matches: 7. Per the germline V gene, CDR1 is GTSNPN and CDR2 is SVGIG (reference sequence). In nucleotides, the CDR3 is TGTGCCTGGAGTGTACATCGGACTAGGAACAATGAGCAGTTCTTC. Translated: CAWSVHRTRNNEQFF.

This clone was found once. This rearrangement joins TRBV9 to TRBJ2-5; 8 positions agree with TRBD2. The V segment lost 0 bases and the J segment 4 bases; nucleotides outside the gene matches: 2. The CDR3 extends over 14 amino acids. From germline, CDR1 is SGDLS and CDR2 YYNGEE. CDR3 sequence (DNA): TGTGCCAGCAGCGTAGGGCGGGGGGTAGAGACCCAGTACTTC. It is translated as CASSVGRGVETQYF.

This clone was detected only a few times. The CDR3 nucleotides read TGTGCCAGCAGCGCCCATGACAGGGGCGGAACCTACGAGCAGTACTTC. Translating it yields CASSAHDRGGTYEQYF. The chain carries TRBV9 and TRBJ2-7, with 8 bases that match TRBD1. From germline, CDR1 is SGDLS and CDR2 YYNGEE. J lost 2 bases, V lost 3 bases, and 10 bases had no gene match. The CDR3 length is 16 residues. Combining the CDR3 with reference TRBV9 and TRBJ2-7 gives the whole variable domain DSGVTQTPKHLITATGQRVTLRCSPRSGDLSVYWYQQSLDQGLQFLIQYYNGEERAKGNILERFSAQQFPDLHSELNLSSLELGDSALYFCASSAHDRGGTYEQYFGPGTRLTVT.

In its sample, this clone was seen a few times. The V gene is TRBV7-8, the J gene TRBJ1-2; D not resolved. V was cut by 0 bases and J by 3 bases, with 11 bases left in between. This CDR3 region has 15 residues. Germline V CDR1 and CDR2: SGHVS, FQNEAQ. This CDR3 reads CASSLAFGRYYGYTF. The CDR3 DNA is TGTGCCAGCAGCTTAGCTTTTGGCAGGTACTATGGCTACACCTTC.

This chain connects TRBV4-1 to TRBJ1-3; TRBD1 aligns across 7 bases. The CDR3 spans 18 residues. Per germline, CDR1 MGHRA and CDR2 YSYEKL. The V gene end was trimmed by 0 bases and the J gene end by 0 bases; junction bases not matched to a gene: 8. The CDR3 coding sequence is TGCGCCAGCAGCCAAGATCGACAGGGTAGGGACTCTGGAAACACCATATATTTT. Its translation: CASSQDRQGRDSGNTIYF.

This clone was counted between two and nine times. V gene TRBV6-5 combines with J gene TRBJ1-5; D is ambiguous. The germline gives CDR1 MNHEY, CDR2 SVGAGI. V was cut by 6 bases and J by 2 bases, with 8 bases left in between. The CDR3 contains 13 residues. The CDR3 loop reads CASSNGGNQPQHF. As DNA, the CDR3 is TGTGCCAGCAGCAACGGGGGCAATCAGCCCCAGCATTTT.

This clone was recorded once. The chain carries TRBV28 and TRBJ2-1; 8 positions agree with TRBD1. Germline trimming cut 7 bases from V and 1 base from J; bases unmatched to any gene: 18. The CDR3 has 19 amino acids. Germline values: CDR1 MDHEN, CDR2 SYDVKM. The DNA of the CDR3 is TGTGCCAGCACCCCCAGTTTCCTGCTTGACAGGGGATCCTACAATGAGCAGTTCTTC. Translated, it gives CASTPSFLLDRGSYNEQFF.

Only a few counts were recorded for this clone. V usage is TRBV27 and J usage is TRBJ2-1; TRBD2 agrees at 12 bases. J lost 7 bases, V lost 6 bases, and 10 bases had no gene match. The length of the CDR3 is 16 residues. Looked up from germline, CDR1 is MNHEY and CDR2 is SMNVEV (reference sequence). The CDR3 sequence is CASSPTSGSISNEQFF. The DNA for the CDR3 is TGTGCCAGCAGCCCGACTAGCGGGAGTATTTCAAATGAGCAGTTCTTC.

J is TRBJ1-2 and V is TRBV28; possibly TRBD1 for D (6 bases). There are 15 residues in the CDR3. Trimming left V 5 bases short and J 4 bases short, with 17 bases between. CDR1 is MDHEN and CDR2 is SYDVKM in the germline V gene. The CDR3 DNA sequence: TGTGCCAGCAGTAAAATTCCAGGGGACCTCTATGGCTACACCTTC. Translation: CASSKIPGDLYGYTF.

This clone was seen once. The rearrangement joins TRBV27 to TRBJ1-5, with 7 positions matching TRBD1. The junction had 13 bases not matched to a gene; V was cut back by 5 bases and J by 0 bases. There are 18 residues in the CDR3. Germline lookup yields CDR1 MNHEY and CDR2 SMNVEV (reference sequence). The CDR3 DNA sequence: TGTGCCAGCAGTCTCAAACCGGGGACAGTCTATAGCAATCAGCCCCAGCATTTT. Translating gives CASSLKPGTVYSNQPQHF.

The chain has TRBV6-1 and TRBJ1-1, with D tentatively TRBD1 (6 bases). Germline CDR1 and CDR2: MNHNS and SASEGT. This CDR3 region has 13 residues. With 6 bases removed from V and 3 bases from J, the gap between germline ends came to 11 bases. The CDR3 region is CASSQNRDTEAFF. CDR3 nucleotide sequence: TGTGCCAGCAGCCAAAACAGGGACACTGAAGCTTTCTTT.

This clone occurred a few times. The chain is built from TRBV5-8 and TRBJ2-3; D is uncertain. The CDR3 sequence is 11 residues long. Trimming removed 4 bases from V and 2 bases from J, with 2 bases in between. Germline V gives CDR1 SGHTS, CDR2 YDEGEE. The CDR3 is CASSLTDTQYF. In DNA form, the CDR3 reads TGTGCCAGCAGCCTCACAGATACGCAGTATTTT.

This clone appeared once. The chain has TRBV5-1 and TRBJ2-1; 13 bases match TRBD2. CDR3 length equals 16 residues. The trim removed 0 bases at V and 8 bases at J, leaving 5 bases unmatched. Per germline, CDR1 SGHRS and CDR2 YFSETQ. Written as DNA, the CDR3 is TGCGCCAGCAGCTTGGTGGGGACTAGCGGGATCTATGAGCAGTTCTTC. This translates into CASSLVGTSGIYEQFF.

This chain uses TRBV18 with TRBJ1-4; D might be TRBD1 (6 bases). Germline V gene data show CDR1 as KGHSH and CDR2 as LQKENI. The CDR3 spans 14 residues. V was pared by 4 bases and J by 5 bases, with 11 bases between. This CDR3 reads CASSHGDKNEKLFF. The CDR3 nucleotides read TGTGCCAGCTCACACGGGGACAAGAATGAAAAACTGTTTTTT.

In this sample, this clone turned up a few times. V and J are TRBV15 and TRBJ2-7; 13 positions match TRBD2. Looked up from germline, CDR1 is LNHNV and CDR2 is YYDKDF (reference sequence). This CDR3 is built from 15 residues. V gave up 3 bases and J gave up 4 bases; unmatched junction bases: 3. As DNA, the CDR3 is TGTGCCACCAGCAGTCAACTAGCGGGAGGGTACGAGCAGTACTTC. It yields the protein CATSSQLAGGYEQYF.

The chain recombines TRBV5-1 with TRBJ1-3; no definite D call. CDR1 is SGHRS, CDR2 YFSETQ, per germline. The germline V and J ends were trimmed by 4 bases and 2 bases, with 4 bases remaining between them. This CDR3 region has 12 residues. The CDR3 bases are TGCGCCAGCAGCCCGGCTGGAAACACCATATATTTT. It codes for CASSPAGNTIYF.